The clone carrying this T cell receptor beta chain was detected many times. The data were obtained in a study of metastatic and nonmetastatic thyroid tumors. About the research overall: Comparative analysis of repertoires was undertaken across blood and tumor or nodule tissue obtained from malignant and benign thyroid patients.

TCRdb re-called the PCR reads with MiXCR. The sample lists some 84,000 clones; around 9.1% were seen once. Trimming stripped 6 bases from V and 4 bases from J, with 18 bases between. The germline gives CDR1 SGDLS, CDR2 YYNGEE. The CDR3 is 15 amino acids. Each patient went into thyroid surgery without having received any treatment. The source of this sequence is a female donor with papillary thyroid cancer or a benign thyroid nodule (not recorded which). Some clones in this sample may be carry-over from other donors' samples. The sample was blood. This chain links TRBV9 with TRBJ2-3, with D tentatively TRBD1 or TRBD2 (6 bases each). The CDR3 loop reads CASNLRGAASDTQYF. DNA of the CDR3: TGTGCCAGCAACCTTAGGGGGGCCGCCTCAGATACGCAGTATTTT.